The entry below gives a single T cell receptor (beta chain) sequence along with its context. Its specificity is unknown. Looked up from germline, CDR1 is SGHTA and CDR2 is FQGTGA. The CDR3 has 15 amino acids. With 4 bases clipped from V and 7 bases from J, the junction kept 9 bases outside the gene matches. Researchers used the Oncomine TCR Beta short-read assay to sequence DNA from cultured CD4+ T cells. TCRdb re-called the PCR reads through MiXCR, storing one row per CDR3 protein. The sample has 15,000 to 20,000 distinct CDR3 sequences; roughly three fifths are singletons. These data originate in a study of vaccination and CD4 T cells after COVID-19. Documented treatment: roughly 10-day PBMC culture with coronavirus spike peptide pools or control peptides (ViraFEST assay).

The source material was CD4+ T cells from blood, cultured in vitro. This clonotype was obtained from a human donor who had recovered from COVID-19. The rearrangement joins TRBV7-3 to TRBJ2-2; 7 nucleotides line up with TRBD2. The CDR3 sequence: CASSSPGLPGGELFF. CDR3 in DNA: TGTGCCAGCAGCTCCCCGGGACTACCAGGCGGGGAGCTGTTTTTT.